A few counts support the clone carrying this T cell receptor beta chain. The sample originates from a study of blood T cell repertoires in COVID-19. Overall study: Both acute and convalescent COVID-19 samples were obtained from the United States, Italy and Spain. The analysed material was cDNA or gDNA that came from T cells, B-cell-depleted T cells, or PBMCs.

How the authors handled the data: Scientists estimated how many nucleated cells there were by amplifying reference gene primers. The protocol was immunoSEQ multiplex PCR, while the TCRdb copy is restricted to in-frame clones and leaves out a portion. The V and J calls and clone size come from that table; D and trimming were worked out from the DNA. The sample contains some 150,000 clones, about four fifths of which appear only once. The origin of this receptor is a human donor with acute or convalescent COVID-19. The donor label of this sample is uncertain. The source material was peripheral blood.

The CDR3 sequence is CASSQQGLYGYTF. The CDR3 DNA reads TGTGCCAGCTCACAACAGGGGCTCTATGGCTACACCTTC. The genes are TRBV18 and TRBJ1-2; 7 nucleotides align to TRBD1. The junction had 3 bases not matched to a gene; V was cut back by 4 bases and J by 4 bases. The germline CDR1 and CDR2 sequences are KGHSH and LQKENI. The CDR3 is made up of 13 amino acids.